These 16 T cell receptor beta chains came from one sample sequenced in a study of OX40 agonist ivuxolimab in advanced cancers. TCRdb's table, derived via immunoSEQ multiplex PCR, lists solely in-frame clones and lacks some. In the table there are tens of thousands of clones, 83% of which are singletons. The input for sequencing was CD4+ or CD8+ T cells sorted from blood, taken in a trial of the OX40 agonist ivuxolimab. These receptors were taken from an adult with an advanced solid tumor such as melanoma, head and neck, liver or kidney cancer.

CDR3 amino acids: CASSLGGDQSPLHF. CDR3 nucleotide sequence: TGTGCCAGCAGCTTGGGAGGGGATCAGTCACCCCTCCACTTT. V and J are TRBV5-8 and TRBJ1-6, with D possibly TRBD1 on 5 matching bases. Germline V CDR1 and CDR2: SGHTS, YDEGEE. The CDR3 sequence is 14 residues long. The V end lost 0 bases, the J end lost 10 bases, and 11 bases lay between the germline ends.

The rearrangement uses TRBV10-2 and TRBJ2-1; 7 nucleotides agree with TRBD2. V was clipped by 3 bases and J by 7 bases; unmatched bases: 3. This CDR3 contains 13 residues. Per the germline V gene, CDR1 is WSHSY and CDR2 is SAAADI. The CDR3 sequence is CASSERGVNEQFF. The CDR3 nucleotides read TGCGCCAGCAGTGAACGGGGGGTGAATGAGCAGTTCTTC.

The genes are TRBV6-1 and TRBJ1-1, with a weak D call TRBD1 (5 bases). The CDR3 spans 13 residues. Germline CDR1 MNHNS, CDR2 SASEGT. Trimming left V 3 bases short and J 7 bases short, with 12 bases between. CDR3 in amino acids: CASSDRPDSEAFF. CDR3 DNA sequence: TGTGCCAGCAGTGACCGACCTGACAGTGAAGCTTTCTTT.

V and J are TRBV20-1 and TRBJ1-4, with 9 bases matching TRBD1. V gave up 5 bases and J gave up 10 bases; unmatched junction bases: 2. The CDR3 contains 11 residues. Germline CDR1 and CDR2: DFQATT and SNEGSKA (reference sequence). The CDR3 DNA reads TGCAGTGCTCTGGGACAGGGAAAACTGTTTTTT. It codes for CSALGQGKLFF.

CDR3 region: CASSDYPRINTEAFF. As DNA, the CDR3 is TGTGCCAGCAGTGACTACCCAAGGATAAACACTGAAGCTTTCTTT. The rearrangement uses TRBV28 and TRBJ1-1, with unresolved D. The CDR3 is made up of 15 amino acids. Germline V gene sequence: CDR1 MDHEN, CDR2 SYDVKM. The ends were cut back, 5 bases at V and 2 bases at J, with 15 bases in the middle.

The CDR3 bases are TGTGCCAGTAGTCCGGGACTAGCGGGGCGCAATGAGCAGTTCTTC. Translating it yields CASSPGLAGRNEQFF. The chain links TRBV19 to TRBJ2-1, with 13 positions matching TRBD2. Germline V gives CDR1 LNHDA, CDR2 SQIVND (reference sequence). The CDR3 is made up of 15 amino acids. V gave up 5 bases and J gave up 6 bases; unmatched junction bases: 4. The complete variable domain, with remaining parts taken from reference TRBV19 and TRBJ2-1, reads DGGITQSPKYLFRKEGQNVTLSCEQNLNHDAMYWYRQDPGQGLRLIYYSQIVNDFQKGDIAEGYSVSREKKESFPLTVTSAQKNPTAFYLCASSPGLAGRNEQFFGPGTRLTVL.

CDR3 DNA sequence: TGTGCCAGCAGTGAACGTACCGGGACTATCTACGAGCAGTACTTC. This encodes CASSERTGTIYEQYF. The chain uses TRBV6-1 and TRBJ2-7, with 7 bases fitting TRBD2. CDR1 is MNHNS, CDR2 SASEGT, per germline. The V gene end was trimmed by 2 bases and the J gene end by 3 bases; junction bases not matched to a gene: 7. The CDR3 loop spans 15 amino acids.

The chain links TRBV6-1 to TRBJ1-4; D gene uncertain. Germline assignment: CDR1 MNHNS and CDR2 SASEGT. Trimming removed 8 bases at V and 6 bases at J, with 13 bases between. The CDR3 spans 13 residues. For the CDR3, the DNA is TGTGCCAGCCACGGTGGCGTGGATGAAAAACTGTTTTTT. This translates into CASHGGVDEKLFF.

The chain links TRBV9 to TRBJ2-7; 10 positions match TRBD2. The germline V gene encodes CDR1 SGDLS and CDR2 YYNGEE. V dropped 0 bases and J dropped 5; count of bases not matched to a gene: 5. The CDR3 length is 15 residues. CDR3 DNA sequence: TGTGCCAGCAGCGTAGCGAGCGGGGGGGCCAACGAGCAGTACTTC. It translates to CASSVASGGANEQYF.

This clone came up once. The chain links TRBV5-1 to TRBJ2-1; TRBD1 matches at 10 bases. Germline V CDR1 and CDR2: SGHRS, YFSETQ. V shed 2 bases, J shed 7 bases, and the junction held 6 bases outside the gene matches. The CDR3 sequence is 15 residues long. The CDR3 is CASSFPDRGLNEQFF. CDR3 bases: TGCGCCAGCAGCTTCCCGGACAGGGGGTTGAATGAGCAGTTCTTC.

CDR3 coding DNA: TGTGCCAGCAGCTCCCGACTAGCACCCTCATCTCGGAACACCGGGGAGCTGTTTTTT. Protein: CASSSRLAPSSRNTGELFF. The genes are TRBV7-9 and TRBJ2-2, with 7 bases matching TRBD2. The CDR3 loop spans 19 amino acids. Looked up from germline, CDR1 is SEHNR and CDR2 is FQNEAQ (reference sequence). J gave up 1 base and V 4 bases, and 15 bases lay outside the gene matches.

The J gene is TRBJ2-1, the V gene TRBV7-2; D not resolved. Germline V CDR1 and CDR2: SGHTA, FQGNSA. The CDR3 consists of 15 residues. Deletions cut 4 bases from V and 0 bases from J, with 10 bases between. This CDR3 is CASSSWTSSYNEQFF. Here the CDR3 DNA reads TGTGCCAGCAGCTCTTGGACGAGCTCCTACAATGAGCAGTTCTTC.

V usage is TRBV10-2 and J usage is TRBJ2-1, with 12 positions matching TRBD2. Germline lookup yields CDR1 WSHSY and CDR2 SAAADI. Trimming took 0 bases from V and 2 from J; bases not matched to a gene: 8. The CDR3 contains 19 residues. The CDR3 DNA follows: TGCGCCAGCAGTGAGTCGGGGTTCGGGACTAGCGGGCCCTACAATGAGCAGTTCTTC. Translation gives CASSESGFGTSGPYNEQFF.

The chain employs TRBV27 and TRBJ2-5; 9 positions agree with TRBD1. The CDR3 totals 15 residues. CDR1 is MNHEY, CDR2 SMNVEV, per germline (reference sequence). Losses at the gene ends were 6 bases for V and 2 bases for J; bases not matched to a gene: 7. CDR3 nucleotides: TGTGCCAGCAGCTCCGACAGGGGGGAACAAGAGACCCAGTACTTC. Amino acids: CASSSDRGEQETQYF.

The chain combines TRBV2 with TRBJ1-4; 7 positions match TRBD1. The trim removed 10 bases at V and 4 bases at J, leaving 9 bases unmatched. This CDR3 is built from 14 residues. CDR1 SNHLY and CDR2 FYNNEI come from the germline V gene. Written as DNA, the CDR3 is TGTGCCAACTCAGCGGGACAGATTAATGAAAAACTGTTTTTT. Translation gives CANSAGQINEKLFF.

The chain employs TRBV27 and TRBJ1-3; a possible D gene is TRBD1 (5 bases). Germline CDR1 is MNHEY and CDR2 is SMNVEV (reference sequence). The germline V and J ends were trimmed by 4 bases and 3 bases, with 10 bases remaining between them. The CDR3 spans 14 residues. The chain's CDR3 is CASSSRTSGNTIYF. CDR3 DNA sequence: TGTGCCAGCAGTTCGCGGACAAGTGGAAACACCATATATTTT.